The clone carrying this T cell receptor beta chain was counted between two and nine times. What it binds is unknown. This CDR3 has 13 residues. V shed 5 bases and J shed 8 bases, with 14 bases lying between them. Per germline, CDR1 SGHDN and CDR2 FVKESK. This sample is part of a study of early T cells in non-severe SARS-CoV-2 infection. Study summary: Unsorted whole-blood RNA was sequenced in bulk, leaving chains unpaired. Findings and caveats of the study: VDJdb matching skewed toward anti-spike CD8 responses, missing private and CD4 specificities.

cDNA molecules, individually, were tagged with unique molecular identifiers. Using its own MiXCR run on the 5' RACE reads, TCRdb lists one record per CDR3 protein. Of 25,000 to 30,000 distinct CDR3 sequences in the sample, 3.5% to 5.5% were seen once. This receptor was taken from an adult who was a healthcare worker with PCR-confirmed SARS-CoV-2 infection or an uninfected control (not recorded which). V usage is TRBV14 and J usage is TRBJ2-3, with D perhaps matching TRBD2 (6 bases). The sequenced material came from whole blood. This chain's CDR3 is CASSTGLQVTQYF. The CDR3 nucleotides are TGTGCCAGCAGCACGGGACTTCAGGTTACGCAGTATTTT.